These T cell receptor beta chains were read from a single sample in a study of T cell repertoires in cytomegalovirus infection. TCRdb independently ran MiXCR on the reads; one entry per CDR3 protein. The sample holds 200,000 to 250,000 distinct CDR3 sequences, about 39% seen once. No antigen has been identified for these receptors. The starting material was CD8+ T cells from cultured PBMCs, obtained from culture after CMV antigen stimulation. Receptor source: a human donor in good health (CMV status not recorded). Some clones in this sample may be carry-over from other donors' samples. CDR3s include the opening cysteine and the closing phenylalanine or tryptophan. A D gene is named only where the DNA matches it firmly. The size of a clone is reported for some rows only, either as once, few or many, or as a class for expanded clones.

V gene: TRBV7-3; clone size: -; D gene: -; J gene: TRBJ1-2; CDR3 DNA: TGTGCCAGCAGCACCGGGGCCACATATGGCTACACCTTC; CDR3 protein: CASSTGATYGYTF
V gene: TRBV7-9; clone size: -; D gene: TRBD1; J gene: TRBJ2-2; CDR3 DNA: TGTGCCAGCAGCTTACTTCGACAGGGAGACACCGGGGAGCTGTTTTTT; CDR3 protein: CASSLLRQGDTGELFF
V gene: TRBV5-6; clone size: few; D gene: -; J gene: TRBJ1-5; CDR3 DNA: TGTGCCAGCAGCCGGAAAACGGTCAATCAGCCCCAGCATTTT; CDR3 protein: CASSRKTVNQPQHF
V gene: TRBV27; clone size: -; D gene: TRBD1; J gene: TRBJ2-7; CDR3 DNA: TGTGCCAGCAGCCTAGGACAGGGAGTTAACTACGAGCAGTACTTC; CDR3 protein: CASSLGQGVNYEQYF
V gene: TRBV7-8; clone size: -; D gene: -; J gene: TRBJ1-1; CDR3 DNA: TGTGCCAGCAGCTTAGTAGAGACAGGGAACACTGAAGCTTTCTTT; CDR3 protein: CASSLVETGNTEAFF
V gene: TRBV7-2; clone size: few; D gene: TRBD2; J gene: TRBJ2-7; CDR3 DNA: TGTGCCAGCAGCTCCCCTAGGGCTAGCGGGAGGGCCTACGAGCAGTACTTC; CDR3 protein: CASSSPRASGRAYEQYF
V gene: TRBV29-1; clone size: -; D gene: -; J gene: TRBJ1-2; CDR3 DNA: TGCAGCGTTGAAGGCAGGGAGGACGGCTACACCTTC; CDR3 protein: CSVEGREDGYTF
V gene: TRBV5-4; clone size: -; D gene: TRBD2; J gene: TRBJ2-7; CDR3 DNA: TGTGCCACCTACACTTTACTTAGCGGGAGTGTTGCGTACGAGCAGTACTTC; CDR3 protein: CATYTLLSGSVAYEQYF
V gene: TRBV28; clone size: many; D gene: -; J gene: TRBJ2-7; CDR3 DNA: TGTGCCAGCAGACACCTCCTGGGCGCCGCCTACGAGCAGTACTTC; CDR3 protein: CASRHLLGAAYEQYF
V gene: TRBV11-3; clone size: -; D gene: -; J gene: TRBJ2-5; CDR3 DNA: TGTGCCAGCAGCAGTAGACTAGAAGAGACCCAGTACTTC; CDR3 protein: CASSSRLEETQYF
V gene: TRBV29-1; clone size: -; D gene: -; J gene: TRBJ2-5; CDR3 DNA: TGCAGCGTTGAAAGCGTCGGGGGCGTCTGGGAGACCCAGTACTTC; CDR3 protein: CSVESVGGVWETQYF
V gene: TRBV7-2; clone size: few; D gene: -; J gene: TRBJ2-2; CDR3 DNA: TGTGCCTTTGGGGAGGCCGGGGAGCTGTTTTTT; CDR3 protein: CAFGEAGELFF
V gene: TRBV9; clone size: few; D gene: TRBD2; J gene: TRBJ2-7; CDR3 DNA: TGTGCCAGCAGCCCCGGGACTAGCGGGAGTCGGTCCGAGCAGTACTTC; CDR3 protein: CASSPGTSGSRSEQYF
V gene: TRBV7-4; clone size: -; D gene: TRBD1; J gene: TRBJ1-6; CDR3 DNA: TGTGCCAGCCATTCGACAGGGCATGGGGTCGGGGATGATTCACCCCTCCACTTT; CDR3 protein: CASHSTGHGVGDDSPLHF
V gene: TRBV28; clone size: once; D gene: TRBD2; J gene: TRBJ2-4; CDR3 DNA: TGTGCCAGTAGATGGGGGGGGAGGACCAAAAACATTCAGTACTTC; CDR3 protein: CASRWGGRTKNIQYF
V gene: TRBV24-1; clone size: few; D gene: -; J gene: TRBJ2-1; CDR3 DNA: TGTGCCACCAGTCGTATGACGGGGGCCTCCTACAATGAGCAGTTCTTC; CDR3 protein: CATSRMTGASYNEQFF
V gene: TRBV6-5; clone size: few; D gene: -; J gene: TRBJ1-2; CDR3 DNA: TGTGCCAGCAGGGCGGGGCTTCTATATGGCTACACCTTC; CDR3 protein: CASRAGLLYGYTF
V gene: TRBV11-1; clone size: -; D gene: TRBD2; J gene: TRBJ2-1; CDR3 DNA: TGTGCCAGCAGCTTAGCTATGCGGGGGTCCTCCAGCTCCTACAATGAGCAGTTCTTC; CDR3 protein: CASSLAMRGSSSSYNEQFF
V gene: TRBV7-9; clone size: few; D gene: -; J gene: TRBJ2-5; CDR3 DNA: TGTGCCAGCAGGTCTTCGGGACCCGAAGAGACCCAGTACTTC; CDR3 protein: CASRSSGPEETQYF
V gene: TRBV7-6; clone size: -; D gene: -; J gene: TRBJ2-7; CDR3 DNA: TGTGCCAGCAGCTTAGCGGCGGGCCCCTACGAGCAGTACTTC; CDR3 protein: CASSLAAGPYEQYF
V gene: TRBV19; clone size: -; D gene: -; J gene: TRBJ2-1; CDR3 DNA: TGTGCCAGTGCACCAGCGGCATCCTACAATGAGCAGTTCTTC; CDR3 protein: CASAPAASYNEQFF
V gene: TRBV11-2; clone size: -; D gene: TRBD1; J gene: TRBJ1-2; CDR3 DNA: TGTGCCAGCACCCAAATGACAGGGGGCGCCGGTATCTATGGCTACACCTTC; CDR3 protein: CASTQMTGGAGIYGYTF